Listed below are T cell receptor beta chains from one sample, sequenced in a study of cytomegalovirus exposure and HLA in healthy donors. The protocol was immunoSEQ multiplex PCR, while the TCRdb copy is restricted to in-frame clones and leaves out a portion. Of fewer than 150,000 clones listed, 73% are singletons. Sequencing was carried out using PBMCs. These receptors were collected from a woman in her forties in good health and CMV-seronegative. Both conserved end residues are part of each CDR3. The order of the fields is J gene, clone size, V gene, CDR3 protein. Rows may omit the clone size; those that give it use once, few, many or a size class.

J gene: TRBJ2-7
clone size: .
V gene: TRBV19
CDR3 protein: CASSISDDSYEQYF

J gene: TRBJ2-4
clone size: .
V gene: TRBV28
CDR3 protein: CASSFLDREGIQYF

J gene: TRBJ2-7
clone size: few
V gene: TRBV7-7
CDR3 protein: CASSLALDRAYEQYF

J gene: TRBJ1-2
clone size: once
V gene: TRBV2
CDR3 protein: CASSVAPTGGYTF

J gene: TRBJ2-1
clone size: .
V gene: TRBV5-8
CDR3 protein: CASSPGPAGDEQFF

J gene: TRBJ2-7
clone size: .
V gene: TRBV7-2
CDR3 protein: CASRESGLTYEQYF

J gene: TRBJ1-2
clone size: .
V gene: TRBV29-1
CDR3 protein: CSVQRDISNYGYTF

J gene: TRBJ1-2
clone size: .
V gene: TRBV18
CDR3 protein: CASSPDRAYGYTF

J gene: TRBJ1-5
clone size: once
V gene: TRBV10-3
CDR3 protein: CATHGTERNQPQHF

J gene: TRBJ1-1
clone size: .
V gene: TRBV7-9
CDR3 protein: CASSFQQGNTEAFF

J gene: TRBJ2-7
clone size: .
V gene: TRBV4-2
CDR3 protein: CASSQDSSGFLEQYF

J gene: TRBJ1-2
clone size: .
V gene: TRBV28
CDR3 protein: CASSLGGSGYGYTF

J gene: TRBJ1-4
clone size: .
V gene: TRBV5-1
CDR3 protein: CASRDAGVGEKLFF

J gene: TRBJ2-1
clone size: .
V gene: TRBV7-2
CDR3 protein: CASSPYPQDEQFF

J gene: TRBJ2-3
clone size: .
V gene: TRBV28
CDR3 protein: CASSSSPSTDTQYF

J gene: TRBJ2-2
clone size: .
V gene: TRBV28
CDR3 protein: CASPGDSTGGYITGELFF

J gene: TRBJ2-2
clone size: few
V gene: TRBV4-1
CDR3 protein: CASSQVLLNTGELFF

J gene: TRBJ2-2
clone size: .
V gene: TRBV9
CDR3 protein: CASSPRNSPNTGELFF

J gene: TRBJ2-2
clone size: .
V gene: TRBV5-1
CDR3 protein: CASSLSLAGNTGELFF

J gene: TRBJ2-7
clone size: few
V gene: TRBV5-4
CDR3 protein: CASSLPGLPSYEQYF

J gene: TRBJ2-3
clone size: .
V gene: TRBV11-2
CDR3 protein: CASSLALVTSTDTQYF

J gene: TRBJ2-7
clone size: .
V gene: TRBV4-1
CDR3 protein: CASSQFISREALYEQYF

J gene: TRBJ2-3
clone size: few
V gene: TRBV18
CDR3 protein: CASSPRLAGTDTQYF

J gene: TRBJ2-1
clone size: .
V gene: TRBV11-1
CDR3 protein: CASSPAEGRVYNEQFF

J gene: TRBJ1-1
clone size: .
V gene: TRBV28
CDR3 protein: CASSPGTGTYFNTEAFF

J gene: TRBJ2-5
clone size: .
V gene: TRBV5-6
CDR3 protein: CASSWTSGVPSRETQYF

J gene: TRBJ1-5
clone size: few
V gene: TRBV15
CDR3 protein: CATSTRRQTSNQPQHF

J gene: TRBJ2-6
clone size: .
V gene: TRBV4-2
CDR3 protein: CASSQGPGQAISGANVLTF

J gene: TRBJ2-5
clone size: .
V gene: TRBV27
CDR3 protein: CASSLGLAGGGWETQYF

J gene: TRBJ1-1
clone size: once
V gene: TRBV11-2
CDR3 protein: CASSLGSGLEMNTEAFF

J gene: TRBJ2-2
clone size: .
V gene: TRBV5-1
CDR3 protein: CASSWIGGPSGELFF

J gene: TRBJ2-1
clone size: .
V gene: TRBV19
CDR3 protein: CASSILAGGQDEQFF

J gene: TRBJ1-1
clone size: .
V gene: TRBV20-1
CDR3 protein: CSARQTGDAFF

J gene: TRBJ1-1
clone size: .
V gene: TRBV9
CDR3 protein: CASTGQGGTEAFF

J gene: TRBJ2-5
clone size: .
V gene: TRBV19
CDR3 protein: CASSPRTSGQETQYF

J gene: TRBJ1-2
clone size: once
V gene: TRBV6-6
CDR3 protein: CASVTGSQGYTF

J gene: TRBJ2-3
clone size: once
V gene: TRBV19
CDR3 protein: CASSPRQGLGTDTQYF

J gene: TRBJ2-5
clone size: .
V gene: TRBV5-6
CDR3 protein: CASSSTGGQETQYF

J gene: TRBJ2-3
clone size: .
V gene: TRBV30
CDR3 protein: CAWSLAGSSTDTQYF

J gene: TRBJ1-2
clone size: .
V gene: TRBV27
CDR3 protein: CASSFGQGDGYTF